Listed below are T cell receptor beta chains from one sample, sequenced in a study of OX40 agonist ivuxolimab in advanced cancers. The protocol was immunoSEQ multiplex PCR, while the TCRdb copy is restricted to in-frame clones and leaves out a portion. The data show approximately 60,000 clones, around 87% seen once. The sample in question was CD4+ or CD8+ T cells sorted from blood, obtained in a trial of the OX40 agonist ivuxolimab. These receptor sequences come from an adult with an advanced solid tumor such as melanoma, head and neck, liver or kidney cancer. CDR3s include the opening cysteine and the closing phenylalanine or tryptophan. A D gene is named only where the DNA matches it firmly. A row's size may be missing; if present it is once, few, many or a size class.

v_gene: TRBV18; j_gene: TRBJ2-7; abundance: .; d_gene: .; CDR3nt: TGTGCCAGCTCACTCCGGGACACAACAAGGGGGTACGAGCAGTACTTC; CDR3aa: CASSLRDTTRGYEQYF
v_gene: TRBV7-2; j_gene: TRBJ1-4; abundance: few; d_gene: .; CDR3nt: TGTGCCAGCAGCTTAGACTGGTCGGAGGGTGAAAAACTGTTTTTT; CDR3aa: CASSLDWSEGEKLFF
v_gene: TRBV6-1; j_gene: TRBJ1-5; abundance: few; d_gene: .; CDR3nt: TGTGCCAGCAGTCCGGGGCTCTATAGCAATCAGCCCCAGCATTTT; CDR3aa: CASSPGLYSNQPQHF
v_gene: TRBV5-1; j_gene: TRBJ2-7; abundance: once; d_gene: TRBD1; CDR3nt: TGCGCCAGCAGCGTAAAGACAGGGGTCCGATCCTACGAGCAGTACTTC; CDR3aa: CASSVKTGVRSYEQYF
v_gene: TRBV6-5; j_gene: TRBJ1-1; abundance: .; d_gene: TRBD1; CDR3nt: TGTGCCAGCAGAGACAGGGGGCTCTCAACTGAAGCTTTCTTT; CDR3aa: CASRDRGLSTEAFF
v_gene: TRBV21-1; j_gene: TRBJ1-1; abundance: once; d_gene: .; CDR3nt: TGTGCCAGCCCGGGACAGGGGTACATGAACACTGAAGCTTTCTTT; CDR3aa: CASPGQGYMNTEAFF
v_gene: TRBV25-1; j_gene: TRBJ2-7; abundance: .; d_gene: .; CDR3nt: TGTGCCAGCAGTACACAAAACCTCGGGTTAAACTACGAGCAGTACTTC; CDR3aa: CASSTQNLGLNYEQYF
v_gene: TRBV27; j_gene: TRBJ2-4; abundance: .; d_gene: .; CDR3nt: TGTGCCAGCGTTGGAGGGGCCAAAAACATTCAGTACTTC; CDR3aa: CASVGGAKNIQYF
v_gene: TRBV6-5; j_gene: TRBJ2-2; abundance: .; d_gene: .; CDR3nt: TGTGCCAGCAGTTACGACGGAGCGAACACCGGGGAGCTGTTTTTT; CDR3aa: CASSYDGANTGELFF
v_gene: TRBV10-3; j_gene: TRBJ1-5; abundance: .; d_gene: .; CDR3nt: TGTGCCATCAGTGAGTCTGGGGCTCGGGGGGGCAATCAGCCCCAGCATTTT; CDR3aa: CAISESGARGGNQPQHF
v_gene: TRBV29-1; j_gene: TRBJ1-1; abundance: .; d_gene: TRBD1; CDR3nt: TGCAGCGTCTTCACAGGGGGAACTGAAGCTTTCTTT; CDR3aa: CSVFTGGTEAFF
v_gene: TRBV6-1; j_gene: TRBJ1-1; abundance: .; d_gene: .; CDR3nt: TGTGCCAGCAGCGACGAAGGGGGCACTGAAGCTTTCTTT; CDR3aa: CASSDEGGTEAFF
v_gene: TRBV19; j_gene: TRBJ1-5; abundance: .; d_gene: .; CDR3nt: TGTGCCAGTAGTATTGGGTCTCAGCCCCAGCATTTT; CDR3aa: CASSIGSQPQHF
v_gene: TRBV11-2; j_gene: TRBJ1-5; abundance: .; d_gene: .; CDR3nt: TGTGCCAGCAGCCCAACAGGGTCTATCAAGCCCCAGCATTTT; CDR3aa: CASSPTGSIKPQHF
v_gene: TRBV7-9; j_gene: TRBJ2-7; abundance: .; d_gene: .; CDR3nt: TGTGCCAGCAACCCTCGGGACGGTTCCTACGAGCAGTACTTC; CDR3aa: CASNPRDGSYEQYF
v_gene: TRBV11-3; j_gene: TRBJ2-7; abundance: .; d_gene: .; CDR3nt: TGTGCCAGCAGCTTAGGGGTCGGCCCTTACGAGCAGTACTTC; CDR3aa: CASSLGVGPYEQYF
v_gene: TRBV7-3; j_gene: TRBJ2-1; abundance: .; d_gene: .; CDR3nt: TGTGCCAGCAGCTCCGGGGCCTACAATGAGCAGTTCTTC; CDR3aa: CASSSGAYNEQFF
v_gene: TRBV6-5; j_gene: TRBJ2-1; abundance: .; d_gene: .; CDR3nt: TGTGCCAGCAGTCTCACCGGGGCCCGGAGAGATGAGCAGTTCTTC; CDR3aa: CASSLTGARRDEQFF
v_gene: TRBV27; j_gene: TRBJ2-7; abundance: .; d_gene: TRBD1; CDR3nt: TGTGCCAGCAGTTTATTCCAGGGGGCGGGCTACGAGCAGTACTTC; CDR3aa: CASSLFQGAGYEQYF
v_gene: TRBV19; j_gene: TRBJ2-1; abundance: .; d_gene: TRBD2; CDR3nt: TGTGCCAGTAGTATAGCTAGCGGATACAATGAGCAGTTCTTC; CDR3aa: CASSIASGYNEQFF
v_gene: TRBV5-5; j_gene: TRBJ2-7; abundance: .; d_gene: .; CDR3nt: TGTGCCAGCAGCTTCGGCTCGGGGGCCTACGAGCAGTACTTC; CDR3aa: CASSFGSGAYEQYF
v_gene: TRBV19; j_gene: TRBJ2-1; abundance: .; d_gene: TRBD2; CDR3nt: TGTGCCAGTAGATTTACTAGCGGAGCCTACAATGAGCAGTTCTTC; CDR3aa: CASRFTSGAYNEQFF
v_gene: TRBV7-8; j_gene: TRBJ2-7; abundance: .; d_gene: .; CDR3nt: TGTGCCAGCAGCAAATACTTTGCCGGGGATCCCTACGAGCAGTACTTC; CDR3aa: CASSKYFAGDPYEQYF
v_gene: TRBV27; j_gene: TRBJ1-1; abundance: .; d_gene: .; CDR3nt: TGTGCCAGCAGTCTCCTGGCGTACACTGAAGCTTTCTTT; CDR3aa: CASSLLAYTEAFF
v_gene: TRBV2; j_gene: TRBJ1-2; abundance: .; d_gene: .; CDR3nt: TGTGCCAGCAGTGACCCTGGGGTCTATGGCTACACCTTC; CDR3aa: CASSDPGVYGYTF
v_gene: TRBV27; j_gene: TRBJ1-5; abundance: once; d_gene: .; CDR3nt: TGTGCCAGCAGCAGGGGAAATAGCAATCAGCCCCAGCATTTT; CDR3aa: CASSRGNSNQPQHF
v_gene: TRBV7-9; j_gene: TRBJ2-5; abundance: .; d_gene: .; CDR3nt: TGTGCCAGCCTTACAAGAGGGGAGACCCAGTACTTC; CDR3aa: CASLTRGETQYF
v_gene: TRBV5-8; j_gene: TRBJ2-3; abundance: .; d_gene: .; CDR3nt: TGTGCCAGCAGCTTGGCTATCTCAGGGTCGTGGACAGATACGCAGTATTTT; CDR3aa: CASSLAISGSWTDTQYF
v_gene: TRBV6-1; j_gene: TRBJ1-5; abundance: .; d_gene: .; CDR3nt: TGTGCCAGCAGCGATTGGACCGGTTATCAGCCCCAGCATTTT; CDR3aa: CASSDWTGYQPQHF
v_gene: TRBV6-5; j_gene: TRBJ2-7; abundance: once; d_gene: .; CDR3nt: TGTGCCAGCAGTCCCGGGACAAGCCTTTACGAGCAGTACTTC; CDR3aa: CASSPGTSLYEQYF
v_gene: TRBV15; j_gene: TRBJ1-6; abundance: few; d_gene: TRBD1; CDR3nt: TGTGCCACCAGCGGAGACGGGGACAGTCTTGGGGCTCCCCTCCACTTT; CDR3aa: CATSGDGDSLGAPLHF
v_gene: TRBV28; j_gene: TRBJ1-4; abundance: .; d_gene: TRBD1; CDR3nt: TGTGCCAGCAGTTTAGCGACAGGGACTAATGAAAAACTGTTTTTT; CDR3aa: CASSLATGTNEKLFF
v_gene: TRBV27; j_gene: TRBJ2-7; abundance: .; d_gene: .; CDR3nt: TGTGCCAGCAGTTTATCGTCAGGACGATTCGCATTCTACGAGCAGTACTTC; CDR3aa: CASSLSSGRFAFYEQYF
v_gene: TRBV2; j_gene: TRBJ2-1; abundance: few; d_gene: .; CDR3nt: TGTGCCAGCAAAAGGCTACTAGGCACCTACAATGAGCAGTTCTTC; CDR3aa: CASKRLLGTYNEQFF
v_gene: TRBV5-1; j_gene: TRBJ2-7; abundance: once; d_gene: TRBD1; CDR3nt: TGCGCCAGCAGCTTGGTCGAGGGGGCATACGAGCAGTACTTC; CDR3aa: CASSLVEGAYEQYF
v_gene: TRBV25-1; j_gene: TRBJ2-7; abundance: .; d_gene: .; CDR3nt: TGTGCCAGCAGTGACTCCTACGAGCAGTACTTC; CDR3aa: CASSDSYEQYF
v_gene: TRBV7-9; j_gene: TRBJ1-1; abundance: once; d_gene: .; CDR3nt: TGTGCCAGCAGCTTCCTGAACACTGAAGCTTTCTTT; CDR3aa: CASSFLNTEAFF
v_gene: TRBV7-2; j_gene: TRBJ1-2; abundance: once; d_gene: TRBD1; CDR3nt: TGTGCCAGCAGCTCAACCCATATGGGACAGGATTATGGCTACACCTTC; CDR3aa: CASSSTHMGQDYGYTF
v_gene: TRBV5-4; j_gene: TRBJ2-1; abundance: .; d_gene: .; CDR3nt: TGTGCCAGCAGGGACTCTTACAATGAGCAGTTCTTC; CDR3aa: CASRDSYNEQFF
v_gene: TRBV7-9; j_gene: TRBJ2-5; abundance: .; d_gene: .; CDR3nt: TGTGCCAGCAGCTTCGGGAGGACAGAAGAGACCCAGTACTTC; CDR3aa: CASSFGRTEETQYF
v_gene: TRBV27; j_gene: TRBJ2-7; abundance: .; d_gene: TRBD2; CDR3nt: TGTGCCAGCCGGGGGGGCCTCGAGCAGTACTTC; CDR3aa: CASRGGLEQYF
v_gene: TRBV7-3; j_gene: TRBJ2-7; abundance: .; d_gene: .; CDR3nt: TGTGCCAGCAGCGAAGCGACGGGTTTCGGATCCGAGCAGTACTTC; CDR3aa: CASSEATGFGSEQYF
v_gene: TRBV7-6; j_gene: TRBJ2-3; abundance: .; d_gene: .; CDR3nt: TGTGCCAGCAGCTCCCCCACAGATACGCAGTATTTT; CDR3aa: CASSSPTDTQYF
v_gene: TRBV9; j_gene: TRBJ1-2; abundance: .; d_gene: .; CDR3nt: TGTGCCAGTGAAGGCTATGGCTACACCTTC; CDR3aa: CASEGYGYTF
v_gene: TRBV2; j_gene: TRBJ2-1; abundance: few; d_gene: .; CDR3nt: TGTGCCAGCAGTCGGGACTCGGGGCACAATGAGCAGTTCTTC; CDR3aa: CASSRDSGHNEQFF
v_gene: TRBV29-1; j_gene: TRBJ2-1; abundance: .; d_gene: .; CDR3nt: TGCAGCGCCGCGGCCAGCTCCTACAATGAGCAGTTCTTC; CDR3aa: CSAAASSYNEQFF
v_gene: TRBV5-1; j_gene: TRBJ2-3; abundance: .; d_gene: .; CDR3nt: TGCGCCAGCTTTATCGGGCCACAGGGTACAGATACGCAGTATTTT; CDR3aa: CASFIGPQGTDTQYF
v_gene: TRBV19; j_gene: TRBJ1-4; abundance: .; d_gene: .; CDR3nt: TGTGCCAGTAGTATGGACGGGGAAGGTGAAAAACTGTTTTTT; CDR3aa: CASSMDGEGEKLFF
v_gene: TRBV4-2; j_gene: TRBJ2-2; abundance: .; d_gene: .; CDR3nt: TGTGCCAGCAGCCAAGGTGGAACAACCGGGGAGCTGTTTTTT; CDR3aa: CASSQGGTTGELFF
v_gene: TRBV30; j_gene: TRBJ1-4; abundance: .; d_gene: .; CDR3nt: TGTGCCTGGAGTGTCGATGATGAAAAACTGTTTTTT; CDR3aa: CAWSVDDEKLFF
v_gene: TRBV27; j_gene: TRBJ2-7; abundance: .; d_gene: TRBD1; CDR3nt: TGTGCCAGCAGTTGGACAGGGGGCTTCTACGAGCAGTACTTC; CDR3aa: CASSWTGGFYEQYF
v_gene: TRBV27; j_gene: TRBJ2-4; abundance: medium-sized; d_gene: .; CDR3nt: TGTGCCAGCAGTTTTATAGGACCGAGAAACATTCAGTACTTC; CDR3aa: CASSFIGPRNIQYF
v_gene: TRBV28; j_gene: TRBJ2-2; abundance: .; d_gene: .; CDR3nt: TGTGCCAGCAGTCATAGCAGCGCGAACACCGGGGAGCTGTTTTTT; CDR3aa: CASSHSSANTGELFF
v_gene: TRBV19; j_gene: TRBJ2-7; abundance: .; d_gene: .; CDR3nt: TGTGCCAGTAGTCCAGTCCTAATGAGCTCCTACGAGCAGTACTTC; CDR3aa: CASSPVLMSSYEQYF
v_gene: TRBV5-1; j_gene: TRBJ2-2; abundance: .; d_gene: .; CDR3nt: TGCGCCAGCAGCTTGAGGCAGAGCGCGAACACCGGGGAGCTGTTTTTT; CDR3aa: CASSLRQSANTGELFF